This T cell receptor (beta chain) was observed in a study of human T cells and chemical hapten exposure. Overall study findings and caveats: Once DPC sensitization occurred, TCRs above 1 in 1000 frequency showed no change.

One entry per CDR3 protein results from TCRdb running MiXCR on the RACE reads. Seen here are 350,000 to 400,000 distinct CDR3 sequences, 4% to 6% observed once, and the top ten hold 2% to 3%. This clonotype came up a few times. The antigen remains unidentified. The time point: pre-sensitization, week 0. Treatment denoted: therapeutic diphenylcyclopropenone sensitization with weekly scalp DPC. Patients had alopecia, were aged 18 to 70, and were not pregnant. Someone pulled total RNA out of unfractionated whole blood. The input for sequencing was whole blood, taken in connection with sensitization to the hapten diphenylcyclopropenone (DPC). The source is a woman aged 50 to 65 with alopecia areata. Some clones in this sample may be carry-over from other donors' samples.

CDR3: CSASAGTGAYEQYF. CDR3 sequence (DNA): TGCAGTGCCTCAGCCGGGACAGGGGCCTACGAGCAGTACTTC. The rearrangement joins TRBV20-1 to TRBJ2-7, with TRBD1 identical over 10 bases. The trim removed 6 bases at V and 2 bases at J, leaving 7 bases unmatched. The CDR3 extends over 14 amino acids. CDR1 DFQATT and CDR2 SNEGSKA come from the germline V gene (reference sequence).